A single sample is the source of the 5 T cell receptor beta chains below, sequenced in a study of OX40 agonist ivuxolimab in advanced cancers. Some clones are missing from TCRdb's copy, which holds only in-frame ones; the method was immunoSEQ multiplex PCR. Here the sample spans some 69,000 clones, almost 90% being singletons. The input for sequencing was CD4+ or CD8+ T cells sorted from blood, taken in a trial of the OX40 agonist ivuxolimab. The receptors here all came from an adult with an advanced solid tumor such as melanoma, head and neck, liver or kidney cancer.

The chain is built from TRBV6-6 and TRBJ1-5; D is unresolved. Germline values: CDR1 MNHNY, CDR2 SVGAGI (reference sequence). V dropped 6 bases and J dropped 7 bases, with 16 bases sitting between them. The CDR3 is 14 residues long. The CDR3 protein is CASRAFRLGQPQHF. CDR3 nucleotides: TGTGCCAGCAGAGCCTTTAGGCTAGGGCAGCCCCAGCATTTT.

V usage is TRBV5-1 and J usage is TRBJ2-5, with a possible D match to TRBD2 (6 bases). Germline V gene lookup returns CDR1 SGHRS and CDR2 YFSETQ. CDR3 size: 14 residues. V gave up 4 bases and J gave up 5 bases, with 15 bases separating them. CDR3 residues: CASSPGTLGETQYF. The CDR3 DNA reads TGCGCCAGCAGCCCCGGGACTCTGGGCGAGACCCAGTACTTC.

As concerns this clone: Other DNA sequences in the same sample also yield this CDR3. This CDR3 reads CASSFLNYGYTF. Here the CDR3 DNA reads TGTGCCAGCAGTTTCCTCAACTATGGCTACACCTTC. This sequence joins TRBV28 and TRBJ1-2; D gene unclear. V lost 3 bases and J 2 bases, leaving 4 bases between the germline ends. Germline V lookup: CDR1 MDHEN, CDR2 SYDVKM. The CDR3 covers 12 residues.

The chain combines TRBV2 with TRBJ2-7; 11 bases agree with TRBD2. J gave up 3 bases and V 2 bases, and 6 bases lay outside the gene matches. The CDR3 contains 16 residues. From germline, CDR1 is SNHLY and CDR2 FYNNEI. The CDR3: CASSELGGTSGYEQYF. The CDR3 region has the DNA TGTGCCAGCAGTGAACTCGGGGGGACTAGCGGCTACGAGCAGTACTTC.

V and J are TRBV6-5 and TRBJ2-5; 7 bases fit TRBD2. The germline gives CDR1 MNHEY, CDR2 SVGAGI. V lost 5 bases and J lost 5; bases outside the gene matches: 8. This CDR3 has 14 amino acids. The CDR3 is CASSHKLAGETQYF. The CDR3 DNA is TGTGCCAGCAGTCACAAATTAGCGGGTGAGACCCAGTACTTC.